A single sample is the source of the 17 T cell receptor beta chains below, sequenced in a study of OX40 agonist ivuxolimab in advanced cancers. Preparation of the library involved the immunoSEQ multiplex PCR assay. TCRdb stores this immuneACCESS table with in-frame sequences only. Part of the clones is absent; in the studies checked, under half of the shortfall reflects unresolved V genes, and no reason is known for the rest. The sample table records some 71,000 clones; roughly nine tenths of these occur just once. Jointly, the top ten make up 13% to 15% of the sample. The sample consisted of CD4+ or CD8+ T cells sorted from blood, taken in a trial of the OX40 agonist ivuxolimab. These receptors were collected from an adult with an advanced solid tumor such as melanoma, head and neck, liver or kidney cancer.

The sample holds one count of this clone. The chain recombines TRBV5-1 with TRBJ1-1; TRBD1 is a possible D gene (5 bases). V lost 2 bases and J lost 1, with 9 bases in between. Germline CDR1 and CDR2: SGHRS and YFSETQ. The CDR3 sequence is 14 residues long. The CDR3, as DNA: TGCGCCAGCAGCTTCTCGGGGGGGAACACTGAAGCTTTCTTT. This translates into CASSFSGGNTEAFF.

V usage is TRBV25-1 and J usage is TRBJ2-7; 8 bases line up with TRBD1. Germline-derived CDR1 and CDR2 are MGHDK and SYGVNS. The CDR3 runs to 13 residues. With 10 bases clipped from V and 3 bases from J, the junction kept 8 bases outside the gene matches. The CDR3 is CATRQGNLYEQYF. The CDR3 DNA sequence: TGTGCCACCCGACAGGGGAATCTCTACGAGCAGTACTTC.

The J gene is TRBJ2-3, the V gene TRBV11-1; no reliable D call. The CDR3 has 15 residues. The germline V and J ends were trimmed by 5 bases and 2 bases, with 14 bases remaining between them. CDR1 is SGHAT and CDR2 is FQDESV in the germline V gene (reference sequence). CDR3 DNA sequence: TGTGCCAGCAGCCAGGAGTTCCAGTCCACAGATACGCAGTATTTT. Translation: CASSQEFQSTDTQYF. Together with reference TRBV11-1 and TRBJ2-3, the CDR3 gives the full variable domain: EAEVAQSPRYKITEKSQAVAFWCDPISGHATLYWYRQILGQGPELLVQFQDESVVDDSQLPKDRFSAERLKGVDSTLKIQPAELGDSAMYLCASSQEFQSTDTQYFGPGTRLTVL.

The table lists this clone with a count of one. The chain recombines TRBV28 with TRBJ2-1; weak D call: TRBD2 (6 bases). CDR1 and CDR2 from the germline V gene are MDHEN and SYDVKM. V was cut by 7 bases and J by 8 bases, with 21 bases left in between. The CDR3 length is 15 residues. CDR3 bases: TGTGCCAGCAATCCCGGGACTGAACTATTGGATGAGCAGTTCTTC. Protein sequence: CASNPGTELLDEQFF.

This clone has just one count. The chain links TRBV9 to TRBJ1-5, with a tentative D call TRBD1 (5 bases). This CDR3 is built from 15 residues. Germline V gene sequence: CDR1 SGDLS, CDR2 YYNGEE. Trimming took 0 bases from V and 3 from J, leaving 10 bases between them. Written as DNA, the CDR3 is TGTGCCAGCAGCGTAGGGGACTTTTTCAATCAGCCCCAGCATTTT. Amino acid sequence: CASSVGDFFNQPQHF.

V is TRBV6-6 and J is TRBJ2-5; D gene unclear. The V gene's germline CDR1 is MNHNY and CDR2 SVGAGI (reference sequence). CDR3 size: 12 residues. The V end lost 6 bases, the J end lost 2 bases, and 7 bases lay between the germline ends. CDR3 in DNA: TGTGCCAGCAGCGGGCAGCAAGAGACCCAGTACTTC. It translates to CASSGQQETQYF.

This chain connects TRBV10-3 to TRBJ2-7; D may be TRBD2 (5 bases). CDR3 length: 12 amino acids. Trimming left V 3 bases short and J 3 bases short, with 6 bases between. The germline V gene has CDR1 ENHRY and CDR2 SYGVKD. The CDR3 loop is CAISERGYEQYF. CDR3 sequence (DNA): TGTGCCATCAGTGAACGGGGCTACGAGCAGTACTTC.

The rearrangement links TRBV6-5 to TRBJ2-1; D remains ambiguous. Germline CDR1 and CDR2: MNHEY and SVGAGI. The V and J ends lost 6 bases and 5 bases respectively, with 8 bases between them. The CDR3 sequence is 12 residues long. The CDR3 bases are TGTGCCAGCAGACGACCCGACAATGAGCAGTTCTTC. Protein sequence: CASRRPDNEQFF.

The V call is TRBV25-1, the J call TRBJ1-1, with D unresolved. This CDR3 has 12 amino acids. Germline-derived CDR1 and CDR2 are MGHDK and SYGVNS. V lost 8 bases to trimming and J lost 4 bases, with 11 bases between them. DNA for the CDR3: TGTGCCAGCTTTGCCCGCGGCACTGAAGCTTTCTTT. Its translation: CASFARGTEAFF.

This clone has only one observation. DNA of the CDR3: TGTGCCAGCACCATCAGACAAGGGTTCAATGAGCAGTTCTTC. Its translation: CASTIRQGFNEQFF. V is TRBV28 and J is TRBJ2-1; D gene ambiguous. Germline CDR1 and CDR2: MDHEN and SYDVKM. The CDR3 loop spans 14 amino acids. V was cut by 7 bases and J by 6 bases, with 16 bases left in between.

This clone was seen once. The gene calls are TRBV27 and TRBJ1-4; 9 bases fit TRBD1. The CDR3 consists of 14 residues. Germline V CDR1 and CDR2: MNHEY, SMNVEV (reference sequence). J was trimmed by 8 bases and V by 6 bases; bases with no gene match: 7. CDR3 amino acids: CASSQTGGDEKLFF. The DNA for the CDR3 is TGTGCCAGCAGCCAGACAGGGGGAGACGAAAAACTGTTTTTT.

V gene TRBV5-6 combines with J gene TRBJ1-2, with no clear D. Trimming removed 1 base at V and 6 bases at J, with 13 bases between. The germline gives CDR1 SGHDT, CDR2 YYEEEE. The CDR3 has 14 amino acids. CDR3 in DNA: TGTGCCAGCAGCTTGCCGTCCCAAGGGCATGGCTACACCTTC. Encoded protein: CASSLPSQGHGYTF.

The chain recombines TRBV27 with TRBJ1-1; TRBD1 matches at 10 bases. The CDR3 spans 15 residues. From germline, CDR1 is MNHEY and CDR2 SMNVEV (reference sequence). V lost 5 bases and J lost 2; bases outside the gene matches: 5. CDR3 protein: CASSPQTGGNTEAFF. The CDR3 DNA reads TGTGCCAGCAGTCCACAGACAGGGGGCAACACTGAAGCTTTCTTT.

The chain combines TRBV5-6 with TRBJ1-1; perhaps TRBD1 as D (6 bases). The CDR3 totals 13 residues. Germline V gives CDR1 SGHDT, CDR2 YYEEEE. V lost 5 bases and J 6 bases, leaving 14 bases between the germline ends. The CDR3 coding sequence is TGTGCCAGCAGTATTCAGGGGTCTTCTGAAGCTTTCTTT. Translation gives CASSIQGSSEAFF.

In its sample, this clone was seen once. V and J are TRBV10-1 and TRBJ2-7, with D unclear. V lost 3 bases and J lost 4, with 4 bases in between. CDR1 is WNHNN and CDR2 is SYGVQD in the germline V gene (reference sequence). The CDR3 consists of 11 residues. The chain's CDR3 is CASSDSYEQYF. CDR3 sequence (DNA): TGCGCCAGCAGTGATTCTTACGAGCAGTACTTC.

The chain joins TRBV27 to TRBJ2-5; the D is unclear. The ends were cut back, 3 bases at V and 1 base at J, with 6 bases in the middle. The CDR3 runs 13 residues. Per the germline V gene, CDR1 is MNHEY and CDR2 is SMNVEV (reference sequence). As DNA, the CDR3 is TGTGCCAGCAGTTTCGGGCCCCAAGAGACCCAGTACTTC. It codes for CASSFGPQETQYF.

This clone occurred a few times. DNA of the CDR3: TGTGCCAGCAGTTACTCGGGGAGCGAGCAGTACTTC. It encodes CASSYSGSEQYF. V and J are TRBV6-5 and TRBJ2-7, with D tentatively TRBD2 (5 bases). The CDR3 covers 12 residues. The V gene lost 0 bases and the J gene lost 6 bases, with 6 bases spanning the gap. Germline V gene data show CDR1 as MNHEY and CDR2 as SVGAGI.